The TCR beta chain under discussion was sequenced for a study of graft-versus-host responses after intestinal transplantation. Deletions cut 1 base from V and 9 bases from J, with 10 bases between. The CDR3 loop spans 14 amino acids. Germline V gene data show CDR1 as LNHDA and CDR2 as SQIVND (reference sequence). Graft samples were processed, releasing intraepithelial and lamina propria lymphocytes. The data were produced by immunoSEQ multiplex PCR, yet TCRdb's version contains in-frame clones alone and is incomplete. The table records about 29,000 clones, about three quarters of them present only once.

This TCR came from a human patient who received an intestinal transplant, so some T cells may come from the graft donor. The input for sequencing was ileum tissue, taken 98 days after intestinal transplantation. V usage is TRBV19 and J usage is TRBJ1-6; D perhaps matches TRBD1 (5 bases). This CDR3 reads CASSIARGGSPLHF. CDR3 DNA sequence: TGTGCCAGTAGTATAGCTAGGGGTGGTTCACCCCTCCACTTT.